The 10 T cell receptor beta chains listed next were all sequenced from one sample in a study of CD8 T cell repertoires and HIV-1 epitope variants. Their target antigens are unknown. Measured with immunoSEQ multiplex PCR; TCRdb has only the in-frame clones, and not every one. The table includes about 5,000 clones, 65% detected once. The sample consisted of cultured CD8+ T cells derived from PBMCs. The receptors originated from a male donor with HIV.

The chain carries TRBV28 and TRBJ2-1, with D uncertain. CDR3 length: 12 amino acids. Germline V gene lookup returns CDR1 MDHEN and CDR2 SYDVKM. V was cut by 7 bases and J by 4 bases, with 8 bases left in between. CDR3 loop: CASKRPYNEQFF. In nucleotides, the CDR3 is TGTGCCAGCAAAAGACCGTACAATGAGCAGTTCTTC.

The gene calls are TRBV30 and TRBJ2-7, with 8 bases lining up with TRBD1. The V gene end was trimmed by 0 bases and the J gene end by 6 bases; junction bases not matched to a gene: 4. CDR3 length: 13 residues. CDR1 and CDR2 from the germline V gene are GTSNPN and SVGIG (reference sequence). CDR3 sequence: CAWSVAGGAEQYF. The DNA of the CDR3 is TGTGCCTGGAGTGTAGCAGGGGGCGCCGAGCAGTACTTC.

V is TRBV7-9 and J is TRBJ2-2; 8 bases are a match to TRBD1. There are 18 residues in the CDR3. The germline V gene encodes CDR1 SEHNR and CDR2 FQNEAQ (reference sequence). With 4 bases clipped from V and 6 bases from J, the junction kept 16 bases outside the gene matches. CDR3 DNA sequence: TGTGCCAGCAGCTCGACAAGAACTGCAGGGGGCCGGTCCGGGGAGCTGTTTTTT. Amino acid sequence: CASSSTRTAGGRSGELFF.

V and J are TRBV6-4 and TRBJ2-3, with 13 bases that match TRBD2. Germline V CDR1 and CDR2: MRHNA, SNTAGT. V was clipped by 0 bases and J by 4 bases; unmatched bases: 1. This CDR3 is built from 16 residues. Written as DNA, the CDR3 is TGTGCCAGCAGTGACTCAACTAGCGGGGGGGCAGATACGCAGTATTTT. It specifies CASSDSTSGGADTQYF.

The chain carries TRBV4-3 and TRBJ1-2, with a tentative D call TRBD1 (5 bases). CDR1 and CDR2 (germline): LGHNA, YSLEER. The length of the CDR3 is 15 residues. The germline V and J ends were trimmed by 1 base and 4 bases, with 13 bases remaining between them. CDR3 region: CASSQGLGTSYGYTF. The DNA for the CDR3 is TGCGCCAGCAGCCAAGGTCTCGGGACTTCCTATGGCTACACCTTC.

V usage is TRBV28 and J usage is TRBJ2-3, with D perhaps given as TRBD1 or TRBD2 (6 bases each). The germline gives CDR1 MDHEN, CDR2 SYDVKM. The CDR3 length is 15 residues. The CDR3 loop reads CALSGGPASTDTQYF. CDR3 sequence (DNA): TGTGCTTTGAGTGGGGGGCCTGCCAGCACAGATACGCAGTATTTT.

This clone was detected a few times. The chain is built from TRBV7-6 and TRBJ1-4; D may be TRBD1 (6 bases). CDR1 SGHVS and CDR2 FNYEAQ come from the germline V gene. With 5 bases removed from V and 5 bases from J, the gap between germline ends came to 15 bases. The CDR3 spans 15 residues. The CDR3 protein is CASSGSDRLNEKLFF. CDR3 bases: TGTGCCAGCAGCGGATCAGACAGGCTCAATGAAAAACTGTTTTTT. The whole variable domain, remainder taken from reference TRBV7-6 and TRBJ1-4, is GAGVSQSPRYKVTKRGQDVALRCDPISGHVSLYWYRQALGQGPEFLTYFNYEAQQDKSGLPNDRFSAERPEGSISTLTIQRTEQRDSAMYRCASSGSDRLNEKLFFGSGTQLSVL.

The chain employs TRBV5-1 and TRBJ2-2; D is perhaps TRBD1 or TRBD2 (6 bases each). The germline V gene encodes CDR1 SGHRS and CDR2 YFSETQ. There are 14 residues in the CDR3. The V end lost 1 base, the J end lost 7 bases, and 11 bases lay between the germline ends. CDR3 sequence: CASSLTGADGELFF. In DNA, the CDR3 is TGCGCCAGCAGCTTGACGGGGGCAGACGGGGAGCTGTTTTTT.

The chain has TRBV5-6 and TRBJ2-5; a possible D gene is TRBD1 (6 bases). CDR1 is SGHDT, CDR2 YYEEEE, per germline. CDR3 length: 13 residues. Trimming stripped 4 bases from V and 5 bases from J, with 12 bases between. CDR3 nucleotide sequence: TGTGCCAGCAGCGTGGGACACGACGAGACCCAGTACTTC. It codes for CASSVGHDETQYF.

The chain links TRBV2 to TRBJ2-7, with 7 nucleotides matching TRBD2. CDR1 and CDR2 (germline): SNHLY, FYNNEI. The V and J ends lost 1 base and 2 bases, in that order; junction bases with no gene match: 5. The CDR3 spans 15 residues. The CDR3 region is CASSEGLAVAYEQYF. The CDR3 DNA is TGTGCCAGCAGTGAAGGGCTAGCGGTCGCCTACGAGCAGTACTTC.